These 23 T cell receptor beta chains were sequenced from one sample in a study of blood T cell repertoires in COVID-19. Some clones are missing from TCRdb's copy, which holds only in-frame ones; the method was immunoSEQ multiplex PCR. The sample gives about 130,000 clones, around 88% of which show up once; around 4.5% is in the top ten. The specimen sequenced was peripheral blood. The source is a man between 60 and 75 years old with COVID-19, enrolled during active disease.

Only one count was recorded for this clone. The V gene is TRBV19, the J gene TRBJ1-1, with D possibly TRBD1 on 6 matching bases. Germline V gives CDR1 LNHDA, CDR2 SQIVND (reference sequence). The CDR3 totals 15 residues. V lost 5 bases to trimming and J lost 4 bases, with 17 bases between them. CDR3 loop: CASSSPRDIGTEAFF. Written as DNA, the CDR3 is TGTGCCAGTAGTTCACCCCGGGACATAGGCACTGAAGCTTTCTTT.

In nucleotides, the CDR3 is TGTGCCAGTAGTGCGGGACAGGGGGCGCGTCTGGGAGGCGGGGAGCTGTTTTTT. It translates to CASSAGQGARLGGGELFF. The chain employs TRBV19 and TRBJ2-2; TRBD1 matches 12 bases. Germline CDR1 is LNHDA and CDR2 is SQIVND (reference sequence). The length of the CDR3 is 18 residues. V was pared by 5 bases and J by 7 bases, with 14 bases of the junction left unmatched.

This chain connects TRBV30 to TRBJ1-4; TRBD1 agrees at 7 bases. The CDR3 covers 14 residues. J was trimmed by 8 bases and V by 2 bases; bases with no gene match: 8. Looked up from germline, CDR1 is GTSNPN and CDR2 is SVGIG (reference sequence). CDR3: CAWSRGLGYEKLFF. The CDR3 DNA reads as TGTGCCTGGAGTAGGGGGCTTGGCTACGAAAAACTGTTTTTT.

In nucleotides, the CDR3 is TGTGCCAGCAGTTCAAGAGGGATGCTGGCCCTCCACTTT. Translating gives CASSSRGMLALHF. The chain has TRBV11-2 and TRBJ1-6, with D uncertain. Germline CDR1 SGHAT, CDR2 FQNNGV. This CDR3 has 13 residues. Deletions cut 6 bases from V and 14 bases from J, with 17 bases between. The complete variable domain, with remaining parts taken from reference TRBV11-2 and TRBJ1-6, reads EAGVAQSPRYKIIEKRQSVAFWCNPISGHATLYWYQQILGQGPKLLIQFQNNGVVDDSQLPKDRFSAERLKGVDSTLKIQPAKLEDSAVYLCASSSRGMLALHFGNGTRLTVT.

The chain uses TRBV3-1 (or the pseudogene TRBV3-2) and TRBJ1-2; perhaps TRBD1 as D (6 bases). The CDR3 is made up of 15 amino acids. Trimming shortened V by 1 base and J by 2 bases, and 11 bases separated the two germline ends. The V gene's germline CDR1 is LGHDT and CDR2 YNNKEL (reference sequence). CDR3 in amino acids: CASSQGTARNYGYTF. The CDR3 DNA reads as TGTGCCAGCAGCCAAGGGACAGCCCGAAACTATGGCTACACCTTC.

The gene calls are TRBV18 and TRBJ1-2; possible D gene TRBD1, 5 bases. Germline CDR1 is KGHSH and CDR2 is LQKENI. V lost 3 bases to trimming and J lost 2 bases, with 10 bases between them. The CDR3 contains 14 residues. The CDR3 nucleotides read TGTGCCAGCTCACCCAAAAAGGGGAACTATGGCTACACCTTC. Protein product: CASSPKKGNYGYTF.

V is TRBV5-1 and J is TRBJ1-2; the D gene is possibly TRBD1 (6 bases). Germline values: CDR1 SGHRS, CDR2 YFSETQ. The V end was cut by 4 bases, the J end by 7 bases, with 11 bases between. The CDR3 runs 12 residues. CDR3 amino acids: CASSPGAAGYTF. CDR3 coding DNA: TGCGCCAGCAGCCCAGGGGCGGCTGGCTACACCTTC.

This clone was detected once. The chain carries TRBV5-1 and TRBJ2-7; D might be TRBD1 (7 bases). The CDR3 sequence is 17 residues long. Germline assignment: CDR1 SGHRS and CDR2 YFSETQ. V was shortened by 3 bases and J by 2 bases, with 21 bases between the two germline ends. The CDR3: CASSSLGGPGQPYEQYF. The CDR3 bases are TGCGCCAGCAGCTCCCTAGGGGGGCCGGGACAGCCCTACGAGCAGTACTTC.

In DNA form, the CDR3 reads TGTGCCACTTCCGTCGGAGCTGACTATGGCTACACCTTC. Residues: CATSVGADYGYTF. The chain combines TRBV10-3 with TRBJ1-2; D is undetermined. Germline CDR1 reads ENHRY; CDR2 reads SYGVKD. Trimming removed 10 bases at V and 3 bases at J, with 15 bases between. The CDR3 is 13 amino acids.

The chain joins TRBV6-5 to TRBJ2-3; 9 bases line up with TRBD2. This CDR3 has 15 residues. The V gene's germline CDR1 is MNHEY and CDR2 SVGAGI. V trimming: 7 bases; J trimming: 0 bases; junction bases outside the gene matches: 5. CDR3: CASTISGSSTDTQYF. DNA for the CDR3: TGTGCCAGCACGATTAGCGGGAGTAGCACAGATACGCAGTATTTT.

The chain combines TRBV27 with TRBJ1-2; D gene uncertain. Trimming removed 2 bases at V and 3 bases at J, with 7 bases between. From germline, CDR1 is MNHEY and CDR2 SMNVEV (reference sequence). This CDR3 spans 13 amino acids. CDR3 in DNA: TGTGCCAGCAGTTTAAACCCGGACTATGGCTACACCTTC. This encodes CASSLNPDYGYTF.

The V and J genes are TRBV7-6 and TRBJ1-2; perhaps TRBD1 as D (6 bases). V was shortened by 0 bases and J by 7 bases, with 6 bases between the two germline ends. Germline V gene lookup returns CDR1 SGHVS and CDR2 FNYEAQ. This CDR3 is 12 amino acids long. CDR3 nucleotides: TGTGCCAGCAGCTTAGCAGGGGGTGGCTACACCTTC. Protein: CASSLAGGGYTF.

This clone is a singleton in its sample. The chain links TRBV25-1 to TRBJ2-7, with 7 positions matching TRBD1. There are 14 residues in the CDR3. The germline V gene has CDR1 MGHDK and CDR2 SYGVNS. Unmatched junction bases numbered 3, after V lost 4 bases and J lost 0 bases. The CDR3 nucleotides read TGTGCCAGCAGTGTGGCAGGGGGCTCCTACGAGCAGTACTTC. Its protein product is CASSVAGGSYEQYF.

The genes are TRBV18 and TRBJ1-2; 8 bases are a match to TRBD1. CDR1 and CDR2 (germline): KGHSH, LQKENI. This CDR3 spans 12 amino acids. V shed 6 bases and J 7 bases; nucleotides not matched to a gene: 4. CDR3 loop: CASSPDRGGYTF. For the CDR3, the DNA is TGTGCCAGCTCTCCCGACAGGGGTGGCTACACCTTC.

The rearrangement joins TRBV7-6 to TRBJ1-6; TRBD1 matches 9 bases. Germline V gene lookup returns CDR1 SGHVS and CDR2 FNYEAQ. V gave up 1 base and J gave up 6 bases; unmatched junction bases: 7. This CDR3 is built from 17 residues. CDR3 coding DNA: TGTGCCAGCAGCTTAGGAGCCGGGACAGGGAGTAATTCACCCCTCCACTTT. It yields the protein CASSLGAGTGSNSPLHF.

V and J are TRBV7-2 and TRBJ1-4; D is ambiguous. The V and J ends lost 1 base and 8 bases respectively, with 8 bases between them. Germline V gene lookup returns CDR1 SGHTA and CDR2 FQGNSA. CDR3 length: 13 residues. This CDR3 is CASSLVLREKLFF. For the CDR3, the DNA is TGTGCCAGCAGCTTAGTGTTGAGGGAAAAACTGTTTTTT. The full variable domain, completed using reference TRBV7-2 and TRBJ1-4, is GAGVSQSPSNKVTEKGKDVELRCDPISGHTALYWYRQSLGQGLEFLIYFQGNSAPDKSGLPSDRFSAERTGGSVSTLTIQRTQQEDSAVYLCASSLVLREKLFFGSGTQLSVL.

The rearrangement links TRBV7-8 to TRBJ2-5; TRBD1 matches at 7 bases. J was trimmed by 1 base and V by 5 bases; bases with no gene match: 4. The CDR3 covers 14 residues. CDR1 is SGHVS and CDR2 is FQNEAQ in the germline V gene. The CDR3 sequence: CASSHGTVQETQYF. CDR3 sequence (DNA): TGTGCCAGCAGCCACGGGACAGTCCAAGAGACCCAGTACTTC.

The rearrangement links TRBV27 to TRBJ1-2; D remains unclear. The CDR3 sequence is 19 residues long. Trimming removed 5 bases at V and 1 base at J, with 26 bases between. Germline V gives CDR1 MNHEY, CDR2 SMNVEV (reference sequence). The CDR3 region has the DNA TGTGCCAGCAGTCCGCCCCCCTCCGGTCAGAGAACTATTAACTATGGCTACACCTTC. Amino acid sequence: CASSPPPSGQRTINYGYTF.

The chain links TRBV6-5 to TRBJ1-3; D unresolved. The V gene lost 5 bases and the J gene lost 0 bases, with 11 bases spanning the gap. Germline assignment: CDR1 MNHEY and CDR2 SVGAGI. This CDR3 region has 15 residues. The chain's CDR3 is CASSKRIVSGNTIYF. The CDR3 DNA is TGTGCCAGCAGTAAGAGAATAGTCTCTGGAAACACCATATATTTT.

The genes are TRBV9 and TRBJ2-1; 8 positions match TRBD1. This CDR3 spans 14 amino acids. Germline loops: CDR1 SGDLS, CDR2 YYNGEE. With 3 bases clipped from V and 5 bases from J, the junction kept 4 bases outside the gene matches. The CDR3 loop is CASSAGTGHNEQFF. DNA for the CDR3: TGTGCCAGCAGCGCCGGGACAGGCCACAATGAGCAGTTCTTC.

The rearrangement uses TRBV19 and TRBJ2-7, with D possibly being TRBD2 (6 bases). Trimming took off 5 bases at V and 4 bases at J, with 27 bases between the two ends. CDR3 size: 18 residues. Germline CDR1 is LNHDA and CDR2 is SQIVND (reference sequence). CDR3 loop: CASSALVARGIESYEQYF. DNA of the CDR3: TGTGCCAGTAGTGCCCTCGTCGCGCGGGGAATTGAGTCATACGAGCAGTACTTC. Full variable domain (outside the CDR3, taken from reference TRBV19 and TRBJ2-7): DGGITQSPKYLFRKEGQNVTLSCEQNLNHDAMYWYRQDPGQGLRLIYYSQIVNDFQKGDIAEGYSVSREKKESFPLTVTSAQKNPTAFYLCASSALVARGIESYEQYFGPGTRLTVT.

The DNA of the CDR3 is TGTGCCAGCAGTTTATCCCGGCAGGGCAATCAGCCCCAGCATTTT. Translating gives CASSLSRQGNQPQHF. The chain links TRBV27 to TRBJ1-5; D unresolved. CDR1 MNHEY and CDR2 SMNVEV come from the germline V gene (reference sequence). The V end was cut by 0 bases, the J end by 2 bases, with 8 bases between. The CDR3 runs to 15 residues.

This clone occurred a few times. This rearrangement joins TRBV20-1 to TRBJ2-5; unclear D gene. Germline assignment: CDR1 DFQATT and CDR2 SNEGSKA (reference sequence). The V end lost 3 bases, the J end lost 3 bases, and 8 bases lay between the germline ends. The CDR3 length is 12 residues. As DNA, the CDR3 is TGCAGTGCTAGTCAGATGGAAGAGACCCAGTACTTC. It specifies CSASQMEETQYF.